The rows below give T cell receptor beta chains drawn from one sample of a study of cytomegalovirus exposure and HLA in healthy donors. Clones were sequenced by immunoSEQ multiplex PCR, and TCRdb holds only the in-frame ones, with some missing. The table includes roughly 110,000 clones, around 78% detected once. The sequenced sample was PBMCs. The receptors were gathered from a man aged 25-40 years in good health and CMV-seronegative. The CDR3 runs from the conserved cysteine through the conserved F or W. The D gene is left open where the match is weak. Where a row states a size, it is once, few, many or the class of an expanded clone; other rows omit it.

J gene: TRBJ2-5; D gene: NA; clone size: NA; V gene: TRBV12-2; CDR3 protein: CASRLIQGVNETQYF; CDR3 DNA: TGTGCAAGTCGCTTAATCCAGGGTGTGAATGAGACCCAGTACTTC
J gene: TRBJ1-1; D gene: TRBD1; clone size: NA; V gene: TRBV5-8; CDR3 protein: CASSPGQVSRLNTEAFF; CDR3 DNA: TGTGCCAGCAGCCCGGGACAGGTGTCTCGTCTGAACACTGAAGCTTTCTTT
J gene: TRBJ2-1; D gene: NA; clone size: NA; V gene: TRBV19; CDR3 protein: CASSIGPPSSYNEQFF; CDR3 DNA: TGTGCCAGTAGTATAGGCCCACCGAGCTCCTACAATGAGCAGTTCTTC
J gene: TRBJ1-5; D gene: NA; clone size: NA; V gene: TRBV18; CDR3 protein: CASSNPGAGQPQHF; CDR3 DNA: TGTGCCAGCTCAAATCCAGGGGCGGGTCAGCCCCAGCATTTT
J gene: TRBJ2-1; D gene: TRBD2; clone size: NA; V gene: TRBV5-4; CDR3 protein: CASSLYGSGVYNEQFF; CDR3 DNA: TGTGCCAGCAGCTTGTATGGTAGCGGGGTTTACAATGAGCAGTTCTTC
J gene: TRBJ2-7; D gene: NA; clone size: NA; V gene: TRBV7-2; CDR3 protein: CASSLRVGGSSYEQYF; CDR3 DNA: TGTGCCAGCAGCTTAAGGGTCGGCGGGTCTTCCTACGAGCAGTACTTC
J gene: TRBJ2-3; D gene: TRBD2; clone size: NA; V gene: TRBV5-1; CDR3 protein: CASSFTSGRTDTQYF; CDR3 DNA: TGCGCCAGCAGCTTCACTAGCGGGAGGACAGATACGCAGTATTTT
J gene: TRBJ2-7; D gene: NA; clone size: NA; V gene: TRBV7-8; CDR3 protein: CVSSLDRYEQYF; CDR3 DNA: TGTGTCAGCAGCTTAGACAGATACGAGCAGTACTTC
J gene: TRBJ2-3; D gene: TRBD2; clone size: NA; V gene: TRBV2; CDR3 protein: CASRGPGLAGGEGTDTQYF; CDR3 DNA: TGTGCCAGCAGGGGTCCGGGACTAGCGGGGGGGGAAGGCACAGATACGCAGTATTTT
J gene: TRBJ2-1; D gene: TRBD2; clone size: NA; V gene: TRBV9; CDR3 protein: CASSGGLAGGQDEQFF; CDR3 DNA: TGTGCCAGCAGCGGCGGACTAGCGGGAGGGCAGGATGAGCAGTTCTTC
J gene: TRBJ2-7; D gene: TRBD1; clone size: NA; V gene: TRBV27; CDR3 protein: CASSSSGTGTYEQYF; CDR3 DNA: TGTGCCAGCAGTTCCTCCGGGACAGGGACCTACGAGCAGTACTTC
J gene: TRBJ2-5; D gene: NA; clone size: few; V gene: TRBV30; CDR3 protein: CAWSKDGQETQYF; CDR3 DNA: TGTGCCTGGAGTAAAGACGGGCAAGAGACCCAGTACTTC
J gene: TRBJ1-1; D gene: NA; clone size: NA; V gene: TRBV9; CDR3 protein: CASSSPGTEAFF; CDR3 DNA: TGTGCCAGCAGCAGCCCCGGCACTGAAGCTTTCTTT
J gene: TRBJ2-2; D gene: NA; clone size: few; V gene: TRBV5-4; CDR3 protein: CASSSSGTTNTGELFF; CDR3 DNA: TGTGCCAGCAGCTCATCCGGGACAACGAACACCGGGGAGCTGTTTTTT
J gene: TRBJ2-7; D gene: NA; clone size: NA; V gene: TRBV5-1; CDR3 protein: CASRDLIGEQYF; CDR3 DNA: TGCGCCAGCCGCGATCTGATCGGCGAGCAGTACTTC
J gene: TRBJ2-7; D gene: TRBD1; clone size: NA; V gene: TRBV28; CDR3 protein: CASSGTGGSYEQYF; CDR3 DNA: TGTGCCAGTTCCGGGACAGGGGGGTCCTACGAGCAGTACTTC
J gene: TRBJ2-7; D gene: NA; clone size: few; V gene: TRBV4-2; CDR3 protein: CASSQQGEANEQYF; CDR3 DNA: TGTGCCAGCAGCCAGCAGGGTGAAGCCAACGAGCAGTACTTC
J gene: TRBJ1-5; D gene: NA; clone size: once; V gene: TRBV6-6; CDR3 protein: CASSFLNQPQHF; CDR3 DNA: TGTGCCAGCAGTTTCCTCAATCAGCCCCAGCATTTT
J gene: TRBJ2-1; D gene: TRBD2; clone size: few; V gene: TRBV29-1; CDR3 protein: CSVVGAGEGEQFF; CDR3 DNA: TGCAGCGTTGTAGGGGCCGGGGAGGGTGAGCAGTTCTTC
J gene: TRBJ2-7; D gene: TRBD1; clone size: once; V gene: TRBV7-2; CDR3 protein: CASSRPRVGTGGTYEQYF; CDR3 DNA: TGTGCCAGCAGCCGCCCAAGGGTTGGGACAGGGGGGACCTACGAGCAGTACTTC
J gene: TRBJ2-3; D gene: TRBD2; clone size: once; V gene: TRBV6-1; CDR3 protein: CASSGTSGNTDTQYF; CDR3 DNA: TGTGCCAGCAGTGGCACTAGCGGGAACACAGATACGCAGTATTTT
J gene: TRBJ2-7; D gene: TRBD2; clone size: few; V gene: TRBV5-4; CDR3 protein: CASSTGTSGSNEQYF; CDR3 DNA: TGTGCCAGCAGCACCGGGACTAGCGGGAGCAACGAGCAGTACTTC
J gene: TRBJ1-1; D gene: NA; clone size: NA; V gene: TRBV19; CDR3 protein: CASSAEQGFRTEAFF; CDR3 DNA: TGTGCCAGTAGTGCAGAACAGGGATTTAGGACTGAAGCTTTCTTT
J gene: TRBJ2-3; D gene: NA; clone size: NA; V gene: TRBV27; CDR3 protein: CASSLSWRGTDTQYF; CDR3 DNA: TGTGCCAGCAGTTTATCTTGGCGGGGCACAGATACGCAGTATTTT
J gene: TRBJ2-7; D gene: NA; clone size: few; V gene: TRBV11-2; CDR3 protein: CASSLDMRDEQYF; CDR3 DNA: TGTGCCAGCAGCTTAGATATGAGGGACGAGCAGTACTTC
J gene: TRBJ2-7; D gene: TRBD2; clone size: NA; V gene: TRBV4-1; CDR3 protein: CASSQDKREGREQYF; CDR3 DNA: TGCGCCAGCAGCCAAGATAAACGGGAGGGCCGGGAGCAGTACTTC
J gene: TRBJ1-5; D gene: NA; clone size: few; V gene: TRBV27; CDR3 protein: CASSFAGGSNQPQHF; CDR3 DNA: TGTGCCAGCAGTTTCGCGGGGGGCAGCAATCAGCCCCAGCATTTT
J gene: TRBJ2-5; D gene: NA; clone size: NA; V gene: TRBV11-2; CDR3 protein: CASSLQGSSHF; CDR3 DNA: TGTGCCAGCAGCTTACAGGGGTCTTCCCACTTC
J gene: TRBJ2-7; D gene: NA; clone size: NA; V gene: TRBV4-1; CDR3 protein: CASSQEAQSYEQYF; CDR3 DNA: TGCGCCAGCAGCCAAGAAGCACAGTCTTACGAGCAGTACTTC
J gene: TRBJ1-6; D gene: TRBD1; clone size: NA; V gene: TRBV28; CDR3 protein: CASSLPGTGNSPLHF; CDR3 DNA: TGTGCCAGCAGTTTACCCGGGACAGGGAATTCACCCCTCCACTTT
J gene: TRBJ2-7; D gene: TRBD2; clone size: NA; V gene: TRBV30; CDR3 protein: CAWSPSGLYEQYF; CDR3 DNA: TGTGCCTGGAGTCCTAGCGGACTTTACGAGCAGTACTTC
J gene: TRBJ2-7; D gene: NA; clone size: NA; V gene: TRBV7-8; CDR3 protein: CASSLFLSYEQYF; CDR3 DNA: TGTGCCAGCAGCTTATTTCTGAGCTACGAGCAGTACTTC
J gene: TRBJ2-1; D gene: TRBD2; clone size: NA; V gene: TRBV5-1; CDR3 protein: CASSKGTSDNEQFF; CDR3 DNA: TGCGCCAGCAGCAAGGGGACTAGCGACAATGAGCAGTTCTTC
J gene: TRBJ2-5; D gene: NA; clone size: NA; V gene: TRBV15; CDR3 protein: CATSRDPSETQYF; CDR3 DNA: TGTGCCACCAGCAGAGATCCAAGCGAGACCCAGTACTTC
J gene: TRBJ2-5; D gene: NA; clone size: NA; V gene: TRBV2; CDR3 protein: CASGMGGSRETQYF; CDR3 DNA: TGTGCCAGCGGGATGGGAGGCTCCCGGGAGACCCAGTACTTC
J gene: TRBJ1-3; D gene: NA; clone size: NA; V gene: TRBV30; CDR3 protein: CAWSTGTGNTIYF; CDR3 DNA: TGTGCCTGGAGTACAGGGACTGGAAACACCATATATTTT
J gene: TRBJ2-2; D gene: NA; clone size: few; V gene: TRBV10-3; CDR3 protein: CAIAQANTGELFF; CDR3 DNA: TGTGCCATCGCACAGGCGAACACCGGGGAGCTGTTTTTT
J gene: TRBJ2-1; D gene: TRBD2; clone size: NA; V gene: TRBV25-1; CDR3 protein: CASSQPRASGTINEQFF; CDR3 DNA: TGTGCCAGCAGTCAACCCAGGGCTAGCGGGACGATCAATGAGCAGTTCTTC
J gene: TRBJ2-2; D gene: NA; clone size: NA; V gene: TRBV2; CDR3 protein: CASRPGLNTGELFF; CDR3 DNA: TGTGCCAGCAGGCCGGGACTGAACACCGGGGAGCTGTTTTTT
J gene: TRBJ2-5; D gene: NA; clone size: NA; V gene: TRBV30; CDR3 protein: CAYDGRGWETQYF; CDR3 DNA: TGTGCCTACGACGGGCGGGGTTGGGAGACCCAGTACTTC
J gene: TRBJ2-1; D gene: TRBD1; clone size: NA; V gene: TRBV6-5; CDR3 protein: CASSYSTGPYNEQFF; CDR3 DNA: TGTGCCAGCAGTTACTCGACAGGGCCATACAATGAGCAGTTCTTC
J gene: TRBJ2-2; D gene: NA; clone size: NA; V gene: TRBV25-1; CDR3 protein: CASSDPTRASTGELFF; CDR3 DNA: TGTGCCAGCAGTGACCCGACTAGGGCGAGCACCGGGGAGCTGTTTTTT
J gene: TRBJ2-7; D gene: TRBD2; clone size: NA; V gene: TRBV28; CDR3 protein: CASSLGRGSYEQYF; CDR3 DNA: TGTGCCAGCAGCCTAGGGAGGGGTTCCTACGAGCAGTACTTC
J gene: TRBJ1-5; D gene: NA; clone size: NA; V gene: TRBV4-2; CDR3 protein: CASSQVDGRGSNQPQHF; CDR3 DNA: TGTGCCAGCAGCCAAGTCGACGGGAGGGGATCCAATCAGCCCCAGCATTTT
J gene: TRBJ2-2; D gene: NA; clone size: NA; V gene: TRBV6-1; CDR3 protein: CASRISTANTGELFF; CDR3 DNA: TGTGCCAGCAGGATTTCTACTGCGAACACCGGGGAGCTGTTTTTT
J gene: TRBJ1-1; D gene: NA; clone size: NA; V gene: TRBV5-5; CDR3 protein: CASSLTDMGPEAFF; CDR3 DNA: TGTGCCAGCAGCCTGACAGACATGGGTCCTGAAGCTTTCTTT
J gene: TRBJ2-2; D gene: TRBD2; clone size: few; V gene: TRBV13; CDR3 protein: CASSQASGGSPGELFF; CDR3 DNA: TGTGCCAGCAGCCAGGCTAGCGGGGGTAGCCCCGGGGAGCTGTTTTTT
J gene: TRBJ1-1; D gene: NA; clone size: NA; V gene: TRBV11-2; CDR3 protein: CASSLGITEAFF; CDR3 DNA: TGTGCCAGCAGCTTAGGTATCACTGAAGCTTTCTTT
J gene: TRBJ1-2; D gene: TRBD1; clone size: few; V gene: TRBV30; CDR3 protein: CAWSVQGVLGYTF; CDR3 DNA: TGTGCCTGGAGTGTACAGGGGGTTTTAGGCTACACCTTC
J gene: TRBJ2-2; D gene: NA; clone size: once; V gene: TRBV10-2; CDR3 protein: CASTWAGRTGELFF; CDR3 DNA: TGCGCCAGCACCTGGGCAGGGCGGACCGGGGAGCTGTTTTTT
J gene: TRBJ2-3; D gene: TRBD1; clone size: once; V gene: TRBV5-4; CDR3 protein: CASSLTGSTDTQYF; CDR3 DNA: TGTGCCAGCAGCCTGACAGGGAGCACAGATACGCAGTATTTT
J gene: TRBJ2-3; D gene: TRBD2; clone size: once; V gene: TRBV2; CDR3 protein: CARILAGDTQYF; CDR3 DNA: TGTGCCAGGATTCTAGCGGGAGATACGCAGTATTTT
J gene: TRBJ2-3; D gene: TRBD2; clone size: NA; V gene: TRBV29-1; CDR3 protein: CSVVVAGAPDTQYF; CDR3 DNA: TGCAGCGTTGTCGTAGCGGGGGCCCCAGATACGCAGTATTTT
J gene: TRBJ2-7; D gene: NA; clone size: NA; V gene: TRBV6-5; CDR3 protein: CASSTGVSNEQYF; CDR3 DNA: TGTGCCAGCAGTACAGGTGTTTCTAACGAGCAGTACTTC
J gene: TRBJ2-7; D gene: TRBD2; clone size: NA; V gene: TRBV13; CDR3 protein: CASSRRLAGEVYEQYF; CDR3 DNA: TGTGCCAGCAGCCGGAGACTAGCGGGAGAAGTCTACGAGCAGTACTTC